The present TCR beta chain was sequenced within a study of OX40 agonist ivuxolimab in advanced cancers. Study-wide context: Allowance was made for prior anti-PD-1, anti-PD-L1 or anti-CTLA-4 therapy, and 40% to 45% had some.

Here immunoSEQ multiplex PCR was the method, and the copy in TCRdb shows in-frame clones only, minus some. The sample consists of 53,000 or so clones, 65% to 85% of them appearing once. CDR1 and CDR2 (germline): MNHEY, SVGAGI. The CDR3 length is 13 residues. With 6 bases removed from V and 7 bases from J, the gap between germline ends came to 15 bases. Study-level points and caveats: The study found among the lowest clonal expansion in partial responders at 0.1-3.0 mg/kg.

Patients were ineligible given autoimmune disease history or systemic immunosuppression. The timepoints at which blood was sampled were baseline, cycle 4 day 1, and cycle 7 day 1. A note on this clone: Its target is not known.

The rearrangement links TRBV6-5 to TRBJ1-2; D is uncertain. This clonotype was obtained from an adult with an advanced solid tumor such as melanoma, head and neck, liver or kidney cancer. Sequences were derived from CD4+ or CD8+ T cells sorted from blood, sampled in a trial of the OX40 agonist ivuxolimab. The CDR3 protein is CASSPLDSGGYTF. For the CDR3, the DNA is TGTGCCAGCAGCCCCCTGGACTCGGGTGGCTACACCTTC.